This section outlines one T cell receptor beta chain sequence together with its context. The CDR3 loop spans 15 amino acids. CDR1 KGHSH and CDR2 LQKENI come from the germline V gene. V was clipped by 2 bases and J by 4 bases, with 11 bases between them. This record comes from a study of blood T cell repertoires in COVID-19. The overall study: COVID-19 samples, acute and convalescent, were from the United States, Italy and Spain. T cells, B-cell-depleted T cells, or PBMCs provided the cDNA or gDNA that served as material.

As originally analysed: Amplification of reference gene primers was used by the study to estimate nucleated cell counts. Method: immunoSEQ multiplex PCR; TCRdb's copy keeps in-frame clones and lacks some. The V and J calls and clone size were taken over from that table, and D and trimming were inferred from the DNA. Of some 140,000 clones in the sample, over 65% were seen once. The chain has TRBV18 and TRBJ1-4; D unclear. The TCR comes from a man older than 75 with acute or convalescent COVID-19. Input material: peripheral blood. The CDR3 coding sequence is TGTGCCAGCTCACCAAGAGAAACAGATAATGAAAAACTGTTTTTT. It specifies CASSPRETDNEKLFF.